This T cell receptor beta chain was captured in a study of memory CD4+ T cells and cytomegalovirus serostatus. For the study at large: Of the healthy Belgian adults, several were CMV seropositive and approximately 25 seronegative. Findings and caveats of the study: The CMV-associated TCR signature appears largely within the CD4+ memory repertoire. CMV serostatus prediction reached median AUC roughly 0.95, or 0.91 with US-trained model.

About this clone: Its target is unknown.

Trimming cost V 7 bases and J 1 base, with 13 bases left between them. The CDR3 is 14 residues long. The germline gives CDR1 MNHNS, CDR2 SASEGT. The sort gate was single viable CD3+CD4+CD8-CD45RO+ cells for memory CD4+ T cells. Sequencing used immunoSEQ multiplex PCR; TCRdb keeps in-frame clones, though not all of them. The sample has some 54,000 clones; over 60% are singletons. Sequencing input: memory CD4+ T cells from blood. The V and J genes are TRBV6-1 and TRBJ1-1; D is unresolved. The TCR comes from an adult in good health and CMV-seropositive. CDR3 region: CASTSHVENTEAFF. In DNA, the CDR3 is TGTGCCAGCACCTCCCACGTGGAGAACACTGAAGCTTTCTTT.